This TCR beta chain was sequenced during a study of response to subunit inactivated influenza vaccine. Overall study results and limits: A suggestion made by the authors is that each seasonal influenza vaccination recruits few new T cells.

A note on this clonotype: No antigen is known for it.

Using its own MiXCR run on the RT-PCR reads, TCRdb lists one record per CDR3 protein. The top ten hold approximately 6.5% of the sample, which has 650,000 to 800,000 distinct CDR3 sequences, roughly 14% seen once. This CDR3 comprises 13 residues. V was pared by 5 bases and J by 10 bases, with 9 bases of the junction left unmatched. The gene calls are TRBV12-3 or TRBV12-4 and TRBJ1-1, with TRBD1 identical over 8 bases. The origin of this receptor is a man aged 50 or older who received an inactivated influenza vaccine. Here the sequenced sample was PBMCs from blood, taken about 14 days before vaccination. CDR3 bases: TGTGCCAGCAGTACTGGGGGGACAGGACCAGCTTTCTTT. This encodes CASSTGGTGPAFF.